A selection of T cell receptor beta chains follows, all from one sample in a study of T-cell reconstitution after alpha-beta-depleted transplantation in children. One entry per CDR3 protein results from TCRdb running MiXCR on the PCR reads. The data hold fewer than 200,000 distinct CDR3 sequences, with around 6.8% observed a single time. Source: PBMCs from the stem cell graft donor, taken from the stem cell graft. These TCRs come from a human donor who donated a stem cell graft to a child with Wiskott-Aldrich syndrome. CDR3s include the opening cysteine and the closing phenylalanine or tryptophan. Fields, in order: D gene, clone size, J gene, V gene, CDR3 DNA, CDR3 protein. D genes are given only for firm matches. A row's size may be missing; if present it is once, few, many or a size class.

d_gene: -
abundance: many
j_gene: TRBJ1-1
v_gene: TRBV5-1
CDR3nt: TGCGCCAGCAGGTTGCAGGACAACACTGAAGCTTTCTTT
CDR3aa: CASRLQDNTEAFF

d_gene: TRBD1
abundance: many
j_gene: TRBJ1-5
v_gene: TRBV6-1
CDR3nt: TGTGCCAGCAGAACGGGACAGAGCAACAGTCAGCCCCAGCATTTT
CDR3aa: CASRTGQSNSQPQHF

d_gene: -
abundance: many
j_gene: TRBJ1-1
v_gene: TRBV5-1
CDR3nt: TGCGCCAGCAGGCATGACAGTAACACTGAAGCTTTCTTT
CDR3aa: CASRHDSNTEAFF

d_gene: -
abundance: many
j_gene: TRBJ1-1
v_gene: TRBV20-1
CDR3nt: TGCAGTGCTATCAACCCATGGGAGTCTGAAGCTTTCTTT
CDR3aa: CSAINPWESEAFF

d_gene: -
abundance: many
j_gene: TRBJ2-7
v_gene: TRBV12-3/TRBV12-4
CDR3nt: TGTGCCAGCAGTTTCGATCTCGCCAGGAACGAGCAGTACTTC
CDR3aa: CASSFDLARNEQYF

d_gene: -
abundance: -
j_gene: TRBJ1-1
v_gene: TRBV18
CDR3nt: TGTGCCAGCTCACCCGTAGTACAGGGTGAAGCTTTCTTT
CDR3aa: CASSPVVQGEAFF

d_gene: TRBD1
abundance: many
j_gene: TRBJ1-2
v_gene: TRBV27
CDR3nt: TGTGCCAGCAGTCTACAGGGGGCTAGAGGCTATGGCTACACCTTC
CDR3aa: CASSLQGARGYGYTF

d_gene: TRBD2
abundance: many
j_gene: TRBJ2-5
v_gene: TRBV11-1
CDR3nt: TGTGCCAGCAGCCCGGGACTAGCGGGGGCAACGGGGCAAGAGACCCAGTACTTC
CDR3aa: CASSPGLAGATGQETQYF

d_gene: -
abundance: many
j_gene: TRBJ2-7
v_gene: TRBV20-1
CDR3nt: TGCAGTGCTAGCACAGACCGCCTGGAGCAGTACTTC
CDR3aa: CSASTDRLEQYF

d_gene: TRBD1
abundance: few
j_gene: TRBJ2-6
v_gene: TRBV7-9
CDR3nt: TGTGCCAGCAGGTCGAACAGGGGTCGACCCGGGGCCAACGTCCTGACTTTC
CDR3aa: CASRSNRGRPGANVLTF

d_gene: TRBD1
abundance: -
j_gene: TRBJ2-7
v_gene: TRBV5-1
CDR3nt: TGCGCCAGCAGCGCAACCGGGACAGCCTACGAGCAGTACTTC
CDR3aa: CASSATGTAYEQYF

d_gene: -
abundance: many
j_gene: TRBJ2-3
v_gene: TRBV6-4
CDR3nt: TGTGCCAGCAGTGGAGGGCACGGGAGCACAGATACGCAGTATTTT
CDR3aa: CASSGGHGSTDTQYF

d_gene: TRBD2
abundance: few
j_gene: TRBJ2-3
v_gene: TRBV6-1
CDR3nt: TGTGCCAGCACCAACGGACTAGCGGGAGGGCCGCGTATGTATTTT
CDR3aa: CASTNGLAGGPRMYF

d_gene: -
abundance: many
j_gene: TRBJ1-6
v_gene: TRBV5-1
CDR3nt: TGCGCCAGTACGCCCGGAGGTTTGGCTAATTCACCCCTCCACTTT
CDR3aa: CASTPGGLANSPLHF

d_gene: -
abundance: -
j_gene: TRBJ2-1
v_gene: TRBV5-6
CDR3nt: TGTGCCAGCAGCTTAGGAACAGGGTGGAATGAGCAGTTCTTC
CDR3aa: CASSLGTGWNEQFF

d_gene: TRBD1
abundance: many
j_gene: TRBJ1-2
v_gene: TRBV20-1
CDR3nt: TGCAGTGCCGAACCCCTCAGGGGGAATGGCTACACCTTC
CDR3aa: CSAEPLRGNGYTF

d_gene: TRBD2
abundance: many
j_gene: TRBJ2-3
v_gene: TRBV25-1
CDR3nt: TGTGCCAGCAGCGAGATGAGCGGGGGGACAGATACGCAGTATTTT
CDR3aa: CASSEMSGGTDTQYF

d_gene: TRBD2
abundance: many
j_gene: TRBJ2-3
v_gene: TRBV12-3/TRBV12-4
CDR3nt: TGTGCCAGCAGCACTAGCGGGGGGACAGATACGCAGTATTTT
CDR3aa: CASSTSGGTDTQYF

d_gene: TRBD2
abundance: -
j_gene: TRBJ2-2
v_gene: TRBV27
CDR3nt: TGTGCCAGCACCCCGGTTAGGGCTAGCGGCCACACCGGGGAGCTGTTTTTT
CDR3aa: CASTPVRASGHTGELFF

d_gene: TRBD2
abundance: -
j_gene: TRBJ2-1
v_gene: TRBV5-1
CDR3nt: TGCGCCAGCAGCTTACCGACTAGCGGGGGGCTAGATAAGAGCTCCTACAATGAGCAGTTCTTC
CDR3aa: CASSLPTSGGLDKSSYNEQFF

d_gene: -
abundance: many
j_gene: TRBJ1-1
v_gene: TRBV20-1
CDR3nt: TGCAGTGCTAAAGTGAACACTGAAGCTTTCTTT
CDR3aa: CSAKVNTEAFF

d_gene: -
abundance: many
j_gene: TRBJ1-2
v_gene: TRBV20-1
CDR3nt: TGCAGTGCTAGAGCAGGGAACTATGGCTACACCTTC
CDR3aa: CSARAGNYGYTF

d_gene: -
abundance: many
j_gene: TRBJ1-1
v_gene: TRBV5-1
CDR3nt: TGCGCCAGCAGCTTGGTCCGGGGCGGCACTGAAGCTTTCTTT
CDR3aa: CASSLVRGGTEAFF

d_gene: -
abundance: -
j_gene: TRBJ2-3
v_gene: TRBV5-1
CDR3nt: TGCGCCAGCAGCTTGTGGGACACCACAGATACGCAGTATTTT
CDR3aa: CASSLWDTTDTQYF

d_gene: -
abundance: many
j_gene: TRBJ1-1
v_gene: TRBV5-1
CDR3nt: TGCGCCAGCAGCTTGGCAGGGGACACTGAAGCTTTCTTT
CDR3aa: CASSLAGDTEAFF

d_gene: -
abundance: -
j_gene: TRBJ2-3
v_gene: TRBV2
CDR3nt: TGTGCCAGCAGTGAACTAACAGCCACAGATACGCAGTATTTT
CDR3aa: CASSELTATDTQYF

d_gene: TRBD1
abundance: many
j_gene: TRBJ1-3
v_gene: TRBV25-1
CDR3nt: TGTGCCAGCAGTGCTCAGGGGGCATACACCATATATTTT
CDR3aa: CASSAQGAYTIYF

d_gene: -
abundance: many
j_gene: TRBJ1-5
v_gene: TRBV10-3
CDR3nt: TGTGCCATCAGTGAGTCGGCATTCGGCCAGCCCCAGCATTTT
CDR3aa: CAISESAFGQPQHF

d_gene: -
abundance: many
j_gene: TRBJ1-3
v_gene: TRBV15
CDR3nt: TGTGCCACCAGCAGAGAGGTTCTCGCCCGAAACACCATATATTTT
CDR3aa: CATSREVLARNTIYF

d_gene: TRBD1
abundance: many
j_gene: TRBJ2-1
v_gene: TRBV12-3/TRBV12-4
CDR3nt: TGTGCCAGCAGCCTTGGACAGGTTAGCTCCTACAATGAGCAGTTCTTC
CDR3aa: CASSLGQVSSYNEQFF

d_gene: TRBD2
abundance: many
j_gene: TRBJ2-1
v_gene: TRBV28
CDR3nt: TGTGCCAGCAGTTTATGGGGGACTAGCTCTTACAATGAGCAGTTCTTC
CDR3aa: CASSLWGTSSYNEQFF

d_gene: -
abundance: many
j_gene: TRBJ2-1
v_gene: TRBV20-1
CDR3nt: TGCAGTGCTACGCTCTCGAGCGGTAGGTGGAATGAGCAGTTCTTC
CDR3aa: CSATLSSGRWNEQFF

d_gene: TRBD2
abundance: many
j_gene: TRBJ2-1
v_gene: TRBV18
CDR3nt: TGTGCCAGCTCACCTCCGGGAGGTCTAGCGGGAGGTGAGCAGTTCTTC
CDR3aa: CASSPPGGLAGGEQFF

d_gene: TRBD1
abundance: many
j_gene: TRBJ2-2
v_gene: TRBV20-1
CDR3nt: TGCAGTGCTAGACCACCTGAGGGACAGGGAAACACCGGGGAGCTGTTTTTT
CDR3aa: CSARPPEGQGNTGELFF

d_gene: -
abundance: -
j_gene: TRBJ1-5
v_gene: TRBV3-1
CDR3nt: TGTGCCAGCAGCCGAACAGGTTCCACCGATCAGCCCCAGCATTTT
CDR3aa: CASSRTGSTDQPQHF

d_gene: -
abundance: many
j_gene: TRBJ2-5
v_gene: TRBV15
CDR3nt: TGTGCCTCGAAGCAGGGGATTCAAGAGACCCAGTACTTC
CDR3aa: CASKQGIQETQYF

d_gene: -
abundance: many
j_gene: TRBJ2-7
v_gene: TRBV29-1
CDR3nt: TGCAGCGTACAGAAGGGACTCCACCGCTACGAGCAGTACTTC
CDR3aa: CSVQKGLHRYEQYF

d_gene: TRBD1
abundance: -
j_gene: TRBJ2-6
v_gene: TRBV18
CDR3nt: TGTGCCAGCTCACCGATACGTCCGGGACAGGGACCTGGGGCCAACGTCCTGACTTTC
CDR3aa: CASSPIRPGQGPGANVLTF

d_gene: -
abundance: many
j_gene: TRBJ1-1
v_gene: TRBV7-9
CDR3nt: TGTGCCAGCAGCTCCGACTACGACACTGAAGCTTTCTTT
CDR3aa: CASSSDYDTEAFF

d_gene: -
abundance: -
j_gene: TRBJ2-3
v_gene: TRBV10-1
CDR3nt: TGCGCCAGCAGCGAAACTACCACAGATACGCAGTATTTT
CDR3aa: CASSETTTDTQYF

d_gene: -
abundance: -
j_gene: TRBJ2-3
v_gene: TRBV30
CDR3nt: TGTGCCTGGAGTGTACAGAGGGTGGGCACAGATACGCAGTATTTT
CDR3aa: CAWSVQRVGTDTQYF

d_gene: TRBD1
abundance: many
j_gene: TRBJ2-2
v_gene: TRBV24-1
CDR3nt: TGTGCCACCAGTGACGTAGACAGGGTAGGGACCGGGGAGCTGTTTTTT
CDR3aa: CATSDVDRVGTGELFF

d_gene: -
abundance: many
j_gene: TRBJ2-7
v_gene: TRBV20-1
CDR3nt: TGCAGTGCTACCCGGGACGCAGCCTACGAGCAGTACTTC
CDR3aa: CSATRDAAYEQYF

d_gene: TRBD1
abundance: many
j_gene: TRBJ1-2
v_gene: TRBV24-1
CDR3nt: TGTGCCACCAGTGATCCCCGTACAGGGGACTATGGCTACACCTTC
CDR3aa: CATSDPRTGDYGYTF

d_gene: TRBD1
abundance: many
j_gene: TRBJ2-5
v_gene: TRBV18
CDR3nt: TGTGCCAGCTCCCCGGGACAGGGGCTCCAAGAGACCCAGTACTTC
CDR3aa: CASSPGQGLQETQYF

d_gene: -
abundance: many
j_gene: TRBJ1-5
v_gene: TRBV3-1
CDR3nt: TGTGCCAGCAGCCATATGGGGGGTCAGCCCCAGCATTTT
CDR3aa: CASSHMGGQPQHF

d_gene: -
abundance: many
j_gene: TRBJ2-1
v_gene: TRBV7-9
CDR3nt: TGTGCCAGCAGCTTAAATGGCTATGAGCAGTTCTTC
CDR3aa: CASSLNGYEQFF

d_gene: -
abundance: -
j_gene: TRBJ2-5
v_gene: TRBV5-5
CDR3nt: TGTGCCAGCAGCTTGGGATTTGGGGGCCAAGAGACCCAGTACTTC
CDR3aa: CASSLGFGGQETQYF

d_gene: TRBD1
abundance: many
j_gene: TRBJ2-5
v_gene: TRBV12-3/TRBV12-4
CDR3nt: TGTGCCAGCACAATTCTGGGACAGGAAGAGACCCAGTACTTC
CDR3aa: CASTILGQEETQYF

d_gene: -
abundance: many
j_gene: TRBJ2-7
v_gene: TRBV7-2
CDR3nt: TGTGCCAGCAGTTCTAAGGTTTACGAGCAGTACTTC
CDR3aa: CASSSKVYEQYF

d_gene: TRBD2
abundance: many
j_gene: TRBJ2-1
v_gene: TRBV7-7
CDR3nt: TGTGCCAGCAGCTCCGGTCTAGCGGGGATTAATGAGCAGTTCTTC
CDR3aa: CASSSGLAGINEQFF